One sample yielded the 23 T cell receptor beta chains listed below, sequenced in a study of T-cell reconstitution after alpha-beta-depleted transplantation in children. As it was prepared, the TCRbeta library received unique molecular identifiers. One entry per CDR3 protein, called by TCRdb with MiXCR from the PCR reads. This sample has 500,000 to 750,000 distinct CDR3 sequences, with about an eighth found just once. The specimen was PBMCs, mostly from graft donor cells, collected 360 days after TCRalphabeta/CD19-depleted stem cell transplant. The receptors stem from a male patient younger than 18 who had a stem cell transplant for acute myeloid leukemia, so the T cells may come from the graft donor.

The chain employs TRBV4-3 and TRBJ2-5, with 12 nucleotides matching TRBD2. After removal of 1 base from V and 0 bases from J, the junction contained 9 bases not matched to a gene. CDR1 and CDR2 (germline): LGHNA, YSLEER. The length of the CDR3 is 19 residues. CDR3: CASSQGGTSGRINQETQYF. DNA for the CDR3: TGCGCCAGCAGCCAAGGTGGGACTAGCGGGCGAATTAACCAAGAGACCCAGTACTTC.

A few counts support this clonotype. V gene TRBV20-1 combines with J gene TRBJ2-1; D is unclear. Germline CDR1 DFQATT, CDR2 SNEGSKA (reference sequence). This CDR3 is built from 14 residues. Trimming stripped 3 bases from V and 2 bases from J, with 11 bases between. CDR3 residues: CSARRVPTYNEQFF. The CDR3, as DNA: TGCAGTGCTAGGAGAGTACCCACCTACAATGAGCAGTTCTTC.

This clonotype appeared a few times. This chain connects TRBV20-1 to TRBJ2-7, with TRBD2 matching 8 bases. Looked up from germline, CDR1 is DFQATT and CDR2 is SNEGSKA (reference sequence). J gave up 0 bases and V 0 bases, and 7 bases lay outside the gene matches. The CDR3 runs 16 residues. This CDR3 is CSARDFLAGSSYEQYF. The CDR3 nucleotides are TGCAGTGCTAGAGATTTTCTAGCGGGCAGCTCCTACGAGCAGTACTTC.

This clonotype has a handful of counts. The CDR3 loop is CASSVVRETQYF. CDR3 bases: TGTGCCAGTAGCGTGGTGAGGGAGACCCAGTACTTC. The gene calls are TRBV7-2 and TRBJ2-5, with D possibly TRBD2 on 5 matching bases. Germline V gives CDR1 SGHTA, CDR2 FQGNSA. With 9 bases removed from V and 5 bases from J, the gap between germline ends came to 13 bases. The CDR3 length is 12 residues.

V is TRBV12-3 or TRBV12-4 and J is TRBJ2-4; 15 bases are a match to TRBD2. V lost 1 base to trimming and J lost 6 bases; unmatched junction nucleotides: 7. CDR3 size: 18 residues. DNA for the CDR3: TGTGCCAGCAGTTTAGAGAGGACTAGCGGGAGGGTGATAAACATTCAGTACTTC. Protein: CASSLERTSGRVINIQYF.

This clonotype appeared a few times. The chain joins TRBV29-1 to TRBJ2-7; D remains unclear. The germline CDR1 and CDR2 sequences are SQVTM and ANQGSEA. Trimming took 4 bases from V and 4 from J, leaving 20 bases between them. The CDR3 totals 15 residues. Here the CDR3 reads CSVGPPDGPFYEQYF. The CDR3 bases are TGCAGCGTTGGGCCCCCCGATGGGCCGTTTTACGAGCAGTACTTC.

V is TRBV29-1 and J is TRBJ2-7, with 12 bases aligning to TRBD2. Germline V gives CDR1 SQVTM, CDR2 ANQGSEA. Losses at the gene ends were 8 bases for V and 1 base for J; bases not matched to a gene: 15. The CDR3 sequence is 17 residues long. The CDR3 DNA follows: TGCAGCCACGAATCAGATCTAGCGGGAGGGGATTCCTACGAGCAGTACTTC. It codes for CSHESDLAGGDSYEQYF.

This clonotype was found once. V is TRBV6-5 and J is TRBJ2-3; 10 bases align to TRBD2. CDR1 and CDR2 from the germline V gene are MNHEY and SVGAGI. The J segment lost 5 bases and the V segment lost 2 bases, leaving 10 bases of the junction unmatched. This CDR3 comprises 17 residues. Here the CDR3 DNA reads TGTGCCAGCAGTTACCCTGGAGCGGGAGGGTCGGGAGATACGCAGTATTTT. This gives the protein CASSYPGAGGSGDTQYF.

This clonotype was observed at least ten times. The J gene is TRBJ2-1, the V gene TRBV20-1, with 10 bases lining up with TRBD2. CDR3 length: 16 amino acids. The ends lost 3 bases at V and 4 bases at J; junction bases unmatched: 9. Looked up from germline, CDR1 is DFQATT and CDR2 is SNEGSKA (reference sequence). The DNA of the CDR3 is TGCAGTGCTAGTGTCCCAATAGCGGGAGGTTACAATGAGCAGTTCTTC. It codes for CSASVPIAGGYNEQFF.

This clonotype was recorded a few times. V and J are TRBV29-1 and TRBJ1-5; a possible D gene is TRBD1 (5 bases). Germline V lookup: CDR1 SQVTM, CDR2 ANQGSEA. V was clipped by 5 bases and J by 3 bases, with 11 bases between them. This CDR3 has 13 residues. The CDR3 region has the DNA TGCAGCGTTCGGGGGTCATTCAATCAGCCCCAGCATTTT. It encodes CSVRGSFNQPQHF.

The chain recombines TRBV20-1 with TRBJ2-7; possibly TRBD2 for D (6 bases). Germline-derived CDR1 and CDR2 are DFQATT and SNEGSKA (reference sequence). This CDR3 contains 22 residues. Trimming left V 0 bases short and J 0 bases short, with 33 bases between. The CDR3 DNA reads TGCAGTGCTAGAGATGGTGGGTGGGACCTAGCGTTAGCAGGGTCTAGCTCCTACGAGCAGTACTTC. This sequence encodes CSARDGGWDLALAGSSSYEQYF.

CDR3 in amino acids: CSAPRVDRGRRETQYF. CDR3 in DNA: TGCAGTGCTCCCCGAGTGGACAGGGGGCGGCGAGAGACCCAGTACTTC. This chain connects TRBV20-1 to TRBJ2-5, with TRBD1 matching 11 bases. The germline gives CDR1 DFQATT, CDR2 SNEGSKA (reference sequence). The CDR3 covers 16 residues. Germline trimming cut 5 bases from V and 4 bases from J; bases unmatched to any gene: 12.

The J gene is TRBJ2-7, the V gene TRBV6-2 or TRBV6-3, with TRBD1 identical over 7 bases. Germline V gives CDR1 MNHEY, CDR2 SVGEGT. V was clipped by 4 bases and J by 3 bases; unmatched bases: 9. The CDR3 loop spans 15 amino acids. This CDR3 reads CASSSTDRHNYEQYF. CDR3 nucleotides: TGTGCCAGCAGTTCCACGGACAGGCACAACTACGAGCAGTACTTC.

V usage is TRBV5-4 and J usage is TRBJ2-5; the match to TRBD2 covers 9 bases. The V segment lost 3 bases and the J segment 5 bases; nucleotides outside the gene matches: 8. Germline values: CDR1 SGHNT, CDR2 YYREEE (reference sequence). The length of the CDR3 is 15 residues. This chain's CDR3 is CASSWGSGSRETQYF. The CDR3 DNA sequence: TGTGCCAGCAGCTGGGGTAGCGGGAGTAGGGAGACCCAGTACTTC.

This clonotype was counted between two and nine times. V usage is TRBV10-3 and J usage is TRBJ1-6; no definite D call. The CDR3 is made up of 16 amino acids. CDR1 and CDR2 from the germline V gene are ENHRY and SYGVKD. Trimming removed 4 bases from V and 2 bases from J, with 12 bases in between. Here the CDR3 DNA reads TGTGCCATCAGTGTATCTGAGGCAGCCTATAATTCACCCCTCCACTTT. It yields the protein CAISVSEAAYNSPLHF.

This clonotype showed up just a few times. The chain combines TRBV20-1 with TRBJ2-5; possibly TRBD2 for D (5 bases). The V end was cut by 0 bases, the J end by 4 bases, with 18 bases between. The CDR3 spans 16 residues. Germline V CDR1 and CDR2: DFQATT, SNEGSKA (reference sequence). CDR3 in DNA: TGCAGTGCTAGAGATGGGCGGTTCGCGGGTACAGAGACCCAGTACTTC. It is translated as CSARDGRFAGTETQYF.

The rearrangement joins TRBV20-1 to TRBJ2-7, with no clear D. Germline assignment: CDR1 DFQATT and CDR2 SNEGSKA (reference sequence). V was pared by 5 bases and J by 3 bases, with 5 bases between. The CDR3 has 10 amino acids. The CDR3 nucleotides read TGCAGTGCTTCGGTCTACGAGCAGTACTTC. Protein: CSASVYEQYF.

This clonotype was counted many times. The V gene is TRBV7-2, the J gene TRBJ2-7, with no clear D. The CDR3 sequence is 17 residues long. CDR1 is SGHTA and CDR2 is FQGNSA in the germline V gene. The V end was cut by 1 base, the J end by 0 bases, with 16 bases between. CDR3 coding DNA: TGTGCCAGCAGCTTAGTAGGTAGCCACTTCAGCTCCTACGAGCAGTACTTC. Residues: CASSLVGSHFSSYEQYF.

This clonotype has more than one count but fewer than ten. J is TRBJ2-3 and V is TRBV7-2; TRBD2 matches 12 bases. The CDR3 sequence is 17 residues long. CDR1 SGHTA and CDR2 FQGNSA come from the germline V gene. V was clipped by 5 bases and J by 2 bases; unmatched bases: 8. CDR3 in DNA: TGTGCCAGCAGCCACACTAGCGGGAGGCCCCTCACAGATACGCAGTATTTT. It specifies CASSHTSGRPLTDTQYF.

V is TRBV28 and J is TRBJ2-7; TRBD1 matches 9 bases. The CDR3 has 14 amino acids. In germline, CDR1 is MDHEN, CDR2 SYDVKM. J lost 4 bases, V lost 6 bases, and 7 bases had no gene match. CDR3 coding DNA: TGTGCCAGCAGAGGGGTGGACAGGGGTTACGAGCAGTACTTC. Translation: CASRGVDRGYEQYF.

The chain combines TRBV27 with TRBJ2-1; 9 bases agree with TRBD1. V was clipped by 7 bases and J by 8 bases; unmatched bases: 6. The germline CDR1 and CDR2 sequences are MNHEY and SMNVEV (reference sequence). The CDR3 is 13 amino acids. In DNA form, the CDR3 reads TGTGCCAGCACACAGGGGGCCGGATATGAGCAGTTCTTC. Its protein is CASTQGAGYEQFF.

Here the CDR3 reads CASSSPAWTSGSLNEQFF. CDR3 nucleotides: TGTGCCAGCAGCTCCCCCGCCTGGACTAGCGGGAGTTTAAATGAGCAGTTCTTC. The chain combines TRBV11-2 with TRBJ2-1; TRBD2 agrees at 13 bases. The germline gives CDR1 SGHAT, CDR2 FQNNGV. With 4 bases clipped from V and 7 bases from J, the junction kept 13 bases outside the gene matches. CDR3 length equals 18 residues.

The rearrangement links TRBV7-2 to TRBJ2-5; 10 bases match TRBD2. The V gene end was trimmed by 5 bases and the J gene end by 1 base; junction bases not matched to a gene: 4. Per germline, CDR1 SGHTA and CDR2 FQGNSA. CDR3 size: 15 residues. The CDR3 region has the DNA TGTGCCAGCAGCAAAGGACTAGCGGTCCAAGAGACCCAGTACTTC. Translation: CASSKGLAVQETQYF.